The next 26 T cell receptor beta chains were all read from a single sample in a study of T cell repertoires in cytomegalovirus infection. TCRdb fed the reads into MiXCR, producing one record per CDR3 protein. Of under 850,000 distinct CDR3 sequences in the sample, approximately 40% were seen once. Sequencing used PBMCs. The receptors derive from a human donor in good health (CMV status not recorded). Some clones in this sample may be carry-over from other donors' samples.

The chain recombines TRBV5-4 with TRBJ1-2; unclear D gene. The V gene's germline CDR1 is SGHNT and CDR2 YYREEE (reference sequence). This CDR3 is 15 amino acids long. V was shortened by 1 base and J by 4 bases, with 14 bases between the two germline ends. CDR3 sequence: CASSLIMGRIYGYTF. DNA for the CDR3: TGTGCCAGCAGCTTGATTATGGGCCGAATCTATGGCTACACCTTC. The full variable domain, rest sourced from reference TRBV5-4 and TRBJ1-2, is ETGVTQSPTHLIKTRGQQVTLRCSSQSGHNTVSWYQQALGQGPQFIFQYYREEENGRGNFPPRFSGLQFPNYSSELNVNALELDDSALYLCASSLIMGRIYGYTFGSGTRLTVV.

This clonotype was observed a handful of times. This sequence joins TRBV6-1 and TRBJ2-1; weak D call: TRBD1 (6 bases). V gave up 6 bases and J gave up 4 bases, with 10 bases separating them. Germline V CDR1 and CDR2: MNHNS, SASEGT. CDR3 length equals 13 residues. CDR3 sequence reads: CASSRQAYNEQFF. CDR3 in DNA: TGTGCCAGCAGCCGACAGGCGTACAATGAGCAGTTCTTC.

The chain links TRBV7-9 to TRBJ2-3; D is perhaps TRBD1 (5 bases). V lost 3 bases and J lost 2, with 15 bases in between. This CDR3 is 16 amino acids long. Germline V gene data show CDR1 as SEHNR and CDR2 as FQNEAQ (reference sequence). The CDR3 here is CASSLPPGPNTDTQYF. DNA of the CDR3: TGTGCCAGCAGCTTGCCTCCAGGGCCGAACACAGATACGCAGTATTTT.

This chain links TRBV7-9 with TRBJ1-2, with TRBD1 matching over 7 bases. This CDR3 region has 13 residues. Per germline, CDR1 SEHNR and CDR2 FQNEAQ (reference sequence). With 4 bases clipped from V and 7 bases from J, the junction kept 6 bases outside the gene matches. The DNA of the CDR3 is TGTGCCAGCAGCTCAGACAGGGCTGGTGGCTACACCTTC. Its protein product is CASSSDRAGGYTF. The full variable domain, its missing parts supplied by reference TRBV7-9 and TRBJ1-2, is DTGVSQNPRHKITKRGQNVTFRCDPISEHNRLYWYRQTLGQGPEFLTYFQNEAQLEKSRLLSDRFSAERPKGSFSTLEIQRTEQGDSAMYLCASSSDRAGGYTFGSGTRLTVV.

Ten or more counts support this clonotype. The V gene is TRBV7-3, the J gene TRBJ1-1, with D possibly TRBD1 on 6 matching bases. The V and J ends lost 5 bases and 1 base respectively, with 14 bases between them. Germline CDR1 reads SGHTA; CDR2 reads FQGTGA. The CDR3 is 15 amino acids. The DNA of the CDR3 is TGTGCCAGCAGCCCCGGGGGGGGCCCGAACACTGAAGCTTTCTTT. Its translation: CASSPGGGPNTEAFF.

This clonotype was seen only a few times. The CDR3: CASSPPGEGNEKLFF. The CDR3 DNA follows: TGTGCCAGCAGCCCACCCGGGGAGGGGAATGAAAAACTGTTTTTT. The rearrangement uses TRBV28 and TRBJ1-4; a possible D gene is TRBD1 (5 bases). The V gene's germline CDR1 is MDHEN and CDR2 SYDVKM. V lost 6 bases and J 5 bases, leaving 16 bases between the germline ends. There are 15 residues in the CDR3.

This clonotype appeared a single time. The junction shows a germline mismatch at one end, possibly a read error. The V call is TRBV29-1, the J call TRBJ2-3; 13 bases map to TRBD2. This CDR3 spans 16 amino acids. The V gene's germline CDR1 is SQVTM and CDR2 ANQGSEA. The CDR3 DNA reads as TGCAGCGTGGAAGGACTAGCGGGAGATCGCACAGATACGCAGTATTTT. Its translation: CSVEGLAGDRTDTQYF.

The J gene is TRBJ2-5, the V gene TRBV20-1, with D unresolved. CDR1 is DFQATT, CDR2 SNEGSKA, per germline (reference sequence). This CDR3 contains 10 residues. The CDR3 is CSFGRETQYF. The CDR3 region has the DNA TGCAGCTTTGGCAGGGAGACCCAGTACTTC.

There are a few counts of this clonotype. The chain links TRBV28 to TRBJ1-1; D is ambiguous. In germline, CDR1 is MDHEN, CDR2 SYDVKM. Trimming removed 6 bases at V and 4 bases at J, with 15 bases between. This CDR3 has 14 residues. The CDR3 is CASSQPRTITEAFF. CDR3 coding DNA: TGTGCCAGCAGCCAACCACGGACGATCACTGAAGCTTTCTTT.

Remarks on this clonotype: One end of the junction does not line up with germline, which may come from a read error. V is TRBV18 and J is TRBJ2-3; D not certain. Germline V CDR1 and CDR2: KGHSH, LQKENI. CDR3 length: 13 residues. In nucleotides, the CDR3 is TGTGCCAGCTCACCACGATCTACAGAGACGCAGTATTTT. This sequence encodes CASSPRSTETQYF.

The rearrangement uses TRBV5-1 and TRBJ2-3; TRBD1 might be the D (6 bases). The CDR3 is 15 amino acids. Germline V gene lookup returns CDR1 SGHRS and CDR2 YFSETQ. V gave up 7 bases and J gave up 2 bases, with 17 bases separating them. The CDR3 is CASLRDIGNTDTQYF. The CDR3 nucleotides read TGCGCCAGCCTCCGGGACATCGGAAACACAGATACGCAGTATTTT. Full variable domain (remainder filled in from reference TRBV5-1 and TRBJ2-3): KAGVTQTPRYLIKTRGQQVTLSCSPISGHRSVSWYQQTPGQGLQFLFEYFSETQRNKGNFPGRFSGRQFSNSRSEMNVSTLELGDSALYLCASLRDIGNTDTQYFGPGTRLTVL.

This sequence joins TRBV29-1 and TRBJ1-2; TRBD1 might be the D (5 bases). The CDR3 consists of 12 residues. In germline, CDR1 is SQVTM, CDR2 ANQGSEA. V dropped 2 bases and J dropped 10 bases, with 14 bases sitting between them. CDR3 DNA: TGCAGCGTTGAACAACCCAGGGAAGTCTACACCTTC. Translated: CSVEQPREVYTF.

The chain combines TRBV4-1 with TRBJ2-2; D not resolved. The CDR3 sequence is 14 residues long. Germline V gene sequence: CDR1 MGHRA, CDR2 YSYEKL. V was cut by 3 bases and J by 5 bases, with 10 bases left in between. As DNA, the CDR3 is TGCGCCAGCAGCCAGAACTCACATACCGGGGAGCTGTTTTTT. Its protein is CASSQNSHTGELFF.

The chain joins TRBV27 to TRBJ1-2; D is unresolved. This CDR3 contains 12 residues. Trimming left V 6 bases short and J 0 bases short, with 5 bases between. Germline V gene data show CDR1 as MNHEY and CDR2 as SMNVEV (reference sequence). This CDR3 is CASRHPNYGYTF. The CDR3 DNA sequence: TGTGCCAGCAGACACCCTAACTATGGCTACACCTTC.

The V and J genes are TRBV6-2 or TRBV6-3 and TRBJ2-5, with a tentative D call TRBD2 (7 bases). Trimming removed 6 bases from V and 5 bases from J, with 16 bases in between. The germline V gene encodes CDR1 MNHEY and CDR2 SVGEGT. The CDR3 spans 14 residues. CDR3 nucleotides: TGTGCCAGCAGCGCACGGGGGGCTGTGGAGACCCAGTACTTC. Translation gives CASSARGAVETQYF.

The V gene is TRBV12-3 or TRBV12-4, the J gene TRBJ1-1; 8 bases are a match to TRBD1. The length of the CDR3 is 15 residues. V was pared by 3 bases and J by 6 bases, with 9 bases of the junction left unmatched. The chain's CDR3 is CASSLAGQGDPEAFF. Here the CDR3 DNA reads TGTGCCAGCAGTTTGGCCGGACAGGGAGACCCTGAAGCTTTCTTT.

This clonotype occurred a few times. This sequence joins TRBV5-1 and TRBJ1-2; D perhaps matches TRBD1 (5 bases). Per the germline V gene, CDR1 is SGHRS and CDR2 is YFSETQ. With 0 bases removed from V and 7 bases from J, the gap between germline ends came to 19 bases. The CDR3 is 16 amino acids. The CDR3 sequence is CASSLAVNYRSGGYTF. DNA for the CDR3: TGCGCCAGCAGCTTGGCAGTTAATTACAGGTCTGGTGGCTACACCTTC.

This clonotype was detected a few times. V usage is TRBV28 and J usage is TRBJ1-2; 7 positions match TRBD1. The ends lost 7 bases at V and 2 bases at J; junction bases unmatched: 13. Germline CDR1 reads MDHEN; CDR2 reads SYDVKM. The CDR3 sequence is 16 residues long. The CDR3 reads CASTLPKTGLNYGYTF. In DNA, the CDR3 is TGTGCCAGCACCTTACCCAAGACAGGGCTGAACTATGGCTACACCTTC.

V and J are TRBV6-2 or TRBV6-3 and TRBJ2-3, with 8 positions matching TRBD1. V shed 3 bases, J shed 3 bases, and the junction held 11 bases outside the gene matches. The germline V gene has CDR1 MNHEY and CDR2 SVGEGT. The CDR3 contains 17 residues. The CDR3 DNA reads as TGTGCCAGCAGTTATGTTCCAGGGACAGGCCGAACAGATACGCAGTATTTT. Protein product: CASSYVPGTGRTDTQYF.

The gene calls are TRBV6-1 and TRBJ1-5, with 8 bases lining up with TRBD1. V shed 5 bases, J shed 7 bases, and the junction held 7 bases outside the gene matches. CDR3 length equals 14 residues. Per germline, CDR1 MNHNS and CDR2 SASEGT. In DNA, the CDR3 is TGTGCCAGCAGTTCGGGACAGGATGGACAGCCCCAGCATTTT. Residues: CASSSGQDGQPQHF.

This rearrangement joins TRBV14 to TRBJ1-1; D unclear. Germline V lookup: CDR1 SGHDN, CDR2 FVKESK. With 1 base removed from V and 10 bases from J, the gap between germline ends came to 13 bases. This CDR3 region has 13 residues. In nucleotides, the CDR3 is TGTGCCAGCAGCCAAGGGGGAGGACTTGCAGCTTTCTTT. This gives the protein CASSQGGGLAAFF.

In this sample, this clonotype turned up a few times. The J gene is TRBJ2-1, the V gene TRBV6-1; 10 nucleotides agree with TRBD2. Germline CDR1 reads MNHNS; CDR2 reads SASEGT. V lost 6 bases and J lost 4; bases outside the gene matches: 6. The CDR3 length is 15 residues. CDR3: CASREREGWYNEQFF. The DNA for the CDR3 is TGTGCCAGCAGAGAGCGGGAGGGTTGGTACAATGAGCAGTTCTTC.

The gene calls are TRBV6-4 and TRBJ1-2; possible D gene TRBD1, 5 bases. The ends were cut back, 3 bases at V and 10 bases at J, with 12 bases in the middle. The CDR3 spans 12 residues. The germline CDR1 and CDR2 sequences are MRHNA and SNTAGT. CDR3 sequence: CASSEAGRAYTF. The CDR3 DNA is TGTGCCAGCAGTGAAGCAGGGAGAGCCTACACCTTC.

This sequence joins TRBV5-1 and TRBJ2-5, with D perhaps assigned TRBD1 or TRBD2 (6 bases each). The germline CDR1 and CDR2 sequences are SGHRS and YFSETQ. The CDR3 covers 15 residues. The V end lost 5 bases, the J end lost 1 base, and 15 bases lay between the germline ends. The CDR3 bases are TGCGCCAGCAGGGAATGGGGGGCCGTCCAAGAGACCCAGTACTTC. Protein: CASREWGAVQETQYF.

The V call is TRBV7-2, the J call TRBJ1-5, with D possibly matching TRBD1 (5 bases). The V gene's germline CDR1 is SGHTA and CDR2 FQGNSA. The CDR3 consists of 15 residues. The V gene lost 3 bases and the J gene lost 3 bases, with 12 bases spanning the gap. The CDR3 DNA follows: TGTGCCAGCAGCTTGGGACGAGGAGCCAATCAGCCCCAGCATTTT. The encoded protein is CASSLGRGANQPQHF.

The chain recombines TRBV28 with TRBJ2-5; D possibly corresponds to TRBD1 (6 bases). Trimming took off 3 bases at V and 5 bases at J, with 19 bases between the two ends. CDR1 and CDR2 (germline): MDHEN, SYDVKM. The length of the CDR3 is 16 residues. CDR3 sequence: CASSLGLQGKGETQYF. The CDR3 DNA is TGTGCCAGCAGTTTGGGTCTTCAGGGGAAAGGGGAGACCCAGTACTTC.